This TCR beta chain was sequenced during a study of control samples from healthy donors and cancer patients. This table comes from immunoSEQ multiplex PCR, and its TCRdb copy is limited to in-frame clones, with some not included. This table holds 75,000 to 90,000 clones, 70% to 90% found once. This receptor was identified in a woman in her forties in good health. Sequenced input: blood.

CDR3 amino acids: CAISERGRGPTDTQYF. CDR3 sequence (DNA): TGTGCCATCAGTGAGCGAGGGAGGGGCCCCACAGATACGCAGTATTTT. The chain combines TRBV10-3 with TRBJ2-3, with 7 bases lining up with TRBD2. Germline V gives CDR1 ENHRY, CDR2 SYGVKD. The CDR3 has 16 residues. The junction had 7 bases not matched to a gene; V was cut back by 2 bases and J by 2 bases.